Below are 19 T cell receptor beta chains sequenced from a single sample in a study of blood T cells in healthy people across ages. A sample-barcoded 5' primer and a J-beta primer mix were used in a second PCR of roughly 7 to 11 cycles. TCRdb reanalysed the 5' RACE reads using MiXCR and keeps one entry per CDR3 protein. This sample yields 650,000 to 950,000 distinct CDR3 sequences, of which around two fifths are seen a single time; approximately 20% belongs to the top ten. Material for sequencing was blood. These TCRs come from a man aged 55 to 70 in good health.

This clonotype was detected a few times. The gene calls are TRBV20-1 and TRBJ2-2; D unclear. V lost 6 bases, J lost 3 bases, and 14 bases lay in between. The CDR3 consists of 14 residues. From germline, CDR1 is DFQATT and CDR2 SNEGSKA (reference sequence). The CDR3 here is CSALDPWHTGELFF. The CDR3 DNA follows: TGCAGTGCCCTCGATCCCTGGCACACCGGGGAGCTGTTTTTT.

There are many counts of this clonotype. This chain connects TRBV29-1 to TRBJ2-7; the D is unclear. The CDR3 has 12 amino acids. With 1 base removed from V and 6 bases from J, the gap between germline ends came to 10 bases. Looked up from germline, CDR1 is SQVTM and CDR2 is ANQGSEA. CDR3 loop: CSVEGAGPEQYF. CDR3 nucleotides: TGCAGCGTTGAAGGTGCAGGTCCCGAGCAGTACTTC.

The gene calls are TRBV4-3 and TRBJ2-5; 7 positions agree with TRBD1. Unmatched junction bases numbered 22, after V lost 4 bases and J lost 11 bases. This CDR3 comprises 17 residues. CDR1 and CDR2 from the germline V gene are LGHNA and YSLEER. CDR3 region: CASSLTRTGTYGNEQYF. The DNA for the CDR3 is TGCGCCAGCAGCCTAACTCGGACAGGAACGTACGGCAATGAGCAGTACTTC.

The chain combines TRBV27 with TRBJ2-3; no clear D. V was clipped by 9 bases and J by 5 bases, with 3 bases between them. CDR3 length: 9 amino acids. CDR1 is MNHEY, CDR2 SMNVEV, per germline (reference sequence). CDR3 in amino acids: CARLDTQYF. In DNA, the CDR3 is TGTGCCAGACTAGATACGCAGTATTTT.

The rearrangement joins TRBV5-1 to TRBJ2-4; D gene uncertain. The tail of the sequence fits TRBJ2-7 better, so the J call may be wrong. This CDR3 has 13 residues. Per germline, CDR1 SGHRS and CDR2 YFSETQ. CDR3 amino acids: CASSVADRYEQYF. The CDR3 coding sequence is TGCGCCAGCAGCGTGGCAGACCGCTACGAGCAGTACTTC.

The chain joins TRBV7-3 to TRBJ2-1; D possibly corresponds to TRBD2 (7 bases). The length of the CDR3 is 15 residues. Between the trimmed V and J ends, which lost 5 bases and 8 bases, there was a span of 19 bases. CDR1 SGHTA and CDR2 FQGTGA come from the germline V gene. CDR3 protein: CASSRWTAGSDEQFF. The CDR3, as DNA: TGTGCCAGCAGCCGTTGGACAGCGGGGAGCGATGAGCAGTTCTTC.

The V call is TRBV4-3, the J call TRBJ2-4; 10 nucleotides align to TRBD1. V was pared by 1 base and J by 5 bases, with 2 bases of the junction left unmatched. Germline CDR1 reads LGHNA; CDR2 reads YSLEER. CDR3 length equals 15 residues. The CDR3: CASSQVGTGENIQYF. CDR3 in DNA: TGCGCCAGCAGCCAAGTCGGGACAGGGGAAAACATTCAGTACTTC.

In its sample, this clonotype was seen a few times. The rearrangement links TRBV5-1 to TRBJ2-5; D unclear. The CDR3 extends over 13 amino acids. Germline assignment: CDR1 SGHRS and CDR2 YFSETQ. Trimming pared 4 bases from V and 1 base from J, leaving 8 bases between. This CDR3 reads CASSVGFQETQYF. CDR3 nucleotide sequence: TGCGCCAGCAGCGTCGGATTCCAAGAGACCCAGTACTTC.

This clonotype has more than one count but fewer than ten. J is TRBJ1-2 and V is TRBV4-3; the match to TRBD1 covers 8 bases. V shed 5 bases, J shed 3 bases, and the junction held 5 bases outside the gene matches. Germline V CDR1 and CDR2: LGHNA, YSLEER. The CDR3 is 14 amino acids. This CDR3 is CASSMPGQDYGYTF. The DNA of the CDR3 is TGCGCCAGCAGCATGCCGGGACAGGACTATGGCTACACCTTC.

This clonotype was seen once. This chain connects TRBV30 to TRBJ2-1; a possible D gene is TRBD1 (5 bases). This CDR3 has 16 residues. Trimming removed 3 bases at V and 7 bases at J, with 22 bases between. CDR1 is GTSNPN, CDR2 SVGIG, per germline (reference sequence). The CDR3 sequence is CAWRSRTGIPWNEQFF. The CDR3 coding sequence is TGTGCCTGGAGGTCACGTACAGGAATCCCTTGGAATGAGCAGTTCTTC.

Here the CDR3 DNA reads TGTGCCTGGAGTCAGCGGGGGGGAGCACCAGATACGCAGTATTTT. Encoded protein: CAWSQRGGAPDTQYF. V usage is TRBV30 and J usage is TRBJ2-3; 10 bases map to TRBD2. The CDR3 extends over 15 amino acids. Germline V gene data show CDR1 as GTSNPN and CDR2 as SVGIG (reference sequence). Trimming at V came to 2 bases and at J to 4 bases, leaving 6 bases not matched to a gene.

The V call is TRBV6-5, the J call TRBJ2-3; the D gene is possibly TRBD1 (7 bases). Trimming shortened V by 8 bases and J by 5 bases, and 20 bases separated the two germline ends. Germline V gene lookup returns CDR1 MNHEY and CDR2 SVGAGI. The CDR3 runs 15 residues. DNA of the CDR3: TGTGCCAGCTGTCCTTGGAGGGGGCGGCAAGATACGCAGTATTTT. It translates to CASCPWRGRQDTQYF.

The chain uses TRBV12-3 or TRBV12-4 and TRBJ2-3; D gene uncertain. The CDR3 sequence is 14 residues long. The ends were cut back, 4 bases at V and 0 bases at J, with 8 bases in the middle. The CDR3 loop is CASSSSTSTDTQYF. The CDR3 nucleotides are TGTGCCAGCAGTTCCAGTACTAGCACAGATACGCAGTATTTT.

This chain connects TRBV6-1 to TRBJ2-7, with no clear D. The ends were cut back, 3 bases at V and 7 bases at J, with 13 bases in the middle. The CDR3 length is 13 residues. CDR1 and CDR2 (germline): MNHNS, SASEGT. This CDR3 is CASSEVFLEEQYF. The CDR3 coding sequence is TGTGCCAGCAGTGAGGTTTTCCTGGAGGAGCAGTACTTC.

This clonotype was counted at least ten times. The chain is built from TRBV7-6 and TRBJ2-1, with TRBD2 identical over 11 bases. CDR3 size: 17 residues. Germline V lookup: CDR1 SGHVS, CDR2 FNYEAQ. V dropped 1 base and J dropped 8; count of bases not matched to a gene: 10. The CDR3 DNA follows: TGTGCCAGCAGCTTAGGGGTAGCGGGGGGGGTCTTGGATGAGCAGTTCTTC. It yields the protein CASSLGVAGGVLDEQFF.

CDR3 sequence (DNA): TGTGCCAGCAGCCGTCGTGAAGGAAACTATGGCTACACCTTC. This codes for CASSRREGNYGYTF. The chain links TRBV13 to TRBJ1-2; no firm D call. This CDR3 is built from 14 residues. The germline gives CDR1 PRHDT, CDR2 FYEKMQ (reference sequence). Trimming removed 5 bases from V and 2 bases from J, with 12 bases in between.

The chain recombines TRBV3-1 with TRBJ1-5; D remains ambiguous. Trimming removed 2 bases at V and 3 bases at J, with 2 bases between. CDR3 length: 12 amino acids. Germline V CDR1 and CDR2: LGHDT, YNNKEL (reference sequence). Here the CDR3 reads CASSQINQPQHF. In DNA, the CDR3 is TGTGCCAGCAGCCAAATCAATCAGCCCCAGCATTTT.

This clonotype came up many times. This sequence joins TRBV24-1 and TRBJ2-1; a weak D match, TRBD2 (7 bases). V lost 0 bases, J lost 10 bases, and 9 bases lay in between. CDR1 is KGHDR, CDR2 SFDVKD, per germline. The CDR3 loop spans 13 amino acids. The CDR3 sequence is CATSDLSGTEQFF. The DNA for the CDR3 is TGTGCCACCAGTGATTTGAGCGGGACAGAGCAGTTCTTC.

With regard to this clonotype: With a much larger clone just one base away, this may be a read error. J is TRBJ2-5 and V is TRBV10-3; 13 bases map to TRBD2. The ends lost 2 bases at V and 11 bases at J; junction bases unmatched: 5. This CDR3 spans 14 amino acids. Per germline, CDR1 ENHRY and CDR2 SYGVKD. CDR3 residues: CAISEGLAGAGQYF. Written as DNA, the CDR3 is TGTGCCATCAGTGAGGGACTAGCGGGGGCTGGGCAGTACTTC.